The 2 T cell receptor beta chains presented below share a single source sample, sequenced in a study of blood T cell repertoires in COVID-19. Clones were read by immunoSEQ multiplex PCR, and TCRdb kept only the in-frame ones, dropping some. Of about 120,000 clones detected, around nine tenths appear once; the ten largest clones hold about 2%. Material for sequencing was peripheral blood. These receptors were taken from a woman aged 45-65 years with acute or convalescent COVID-19.

The V call is TRBV18, the J call TRBJ2-7; D remains unclear. The germline V gene has CDR1 KGHSH and CDR2 LQKENI. V gave up 1 base and J gave up 2 bases, with 12 bases separating them. The CDR3 length is 15 residues. This chain's CDR3 is CASSPLMNQAYEQYF. The CDR3 nucleotides read TGTGCCAGCTCACCACTAATGAACCAGGCCTACGAGCAGTACTTC.

The chain is built from TRBV10-3 and TRBJ2-5; no reliable D call. The V and J ends lost 4 bases and 5 bases respectively, with 8 bases between them. This CDR3 has 12 residues. CDR1 is ENHRY and CDR2 is SYGVKD in the germline V gene. This CDR3 is CAISGARETQYF. In DNA, the CDR3 is TGTGCCATCAGTGGAGCGAGGGAGACCCAGTACTTC.